This T cell receptor (beta chain) was sequenced during a study of T cell responses to AZD1222 COVID-19 vaccine. Germline CDR1 SGHAT, CDR2 FQDESV (reference sequence). V was pared by 3 bases and J by 0 bases, with 8 bases between. The CDR3 contains 14 residues. Comments on this clone: Its specificity is unknown. This CDR3 is also generated by other DNA sequences in the sample.

The analysis combined second doses at about 4 or about 12 weeks. Produced via immunoSEQ multiplex PCR; TCRdb's table is partial and in-frame only. The repertoire holds roughly 200,000 clones, with roughly nine tenths as singletons. Points from the study as a whole: Repertoire sampling occurred only after the peak T cell response. It was only a handful of AZD1222 recipients who were seropositive at baseline. Compared with day 0, the breadth and depth of the Spike-specific TCR repertoire rose significantly after two doses of AZD1222.

The receptor was derived from an adult who received the AZD1222 COVID-19 vaccine. V is TRBV11-1 and J is TRBJ1-1; maybe TRBD1 (5 bases). The sample here was peripheral blood, taken 28 days after the second AZD1222 dose. The CDR3 nucleotides read TGTGCCAGCAGCTTGGACATTCTGAACACTGAAGCTTTCTTT. Its protein is CASSLDILNTEAFF.